The source of this TCR beta chain is a study of OX40 agonist ivuxolimab in advanced cancers. Here immunoSEQ multiplex PCR was the method, and the copy in TCRdb shows in-frame clones only, minus some. The profile shows around 50,000 clones, roughly nine tenths of them singletons. Anyone with autoimmune disease history or systemic immunosuppression was excluded. V trimming: 2 bases; J trimming: 2 bases; junction bases outside the gene matches: 5. CDR3 size: 15 residues. The germline V gene encodes CDR1 MNHEY and CDR2 SMNVEV (reference sequence). The chain employs TRBV27 and TRBJ1-2, with 7 bases that match TRBD1. The sequence was obtained from an adult with an advanced solid tumor such as melanoma, head and neck, liver or kidney cancer. Material: CD4+ or CD8+ T cells sorted from blood, obtained in a trial of the OX40 agonist ivuxolimab. The chain's CDR3 is CASSLTPTGNYGYTF. DNA for the CDR3: TGTGCCAGCAGTTTAACCCCGACAGGGAACTATGGCTACACCTTC.